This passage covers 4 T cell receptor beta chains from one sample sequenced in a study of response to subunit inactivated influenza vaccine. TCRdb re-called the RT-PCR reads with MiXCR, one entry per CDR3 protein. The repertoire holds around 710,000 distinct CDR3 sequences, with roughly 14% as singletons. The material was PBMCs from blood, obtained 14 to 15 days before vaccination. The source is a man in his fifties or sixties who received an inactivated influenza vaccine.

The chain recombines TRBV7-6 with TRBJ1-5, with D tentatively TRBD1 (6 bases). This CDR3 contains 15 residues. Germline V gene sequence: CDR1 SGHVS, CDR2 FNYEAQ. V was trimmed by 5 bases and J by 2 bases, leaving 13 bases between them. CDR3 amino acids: CASSPGGGRNQPQHF. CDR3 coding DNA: TGTGCCAGCAGCCCGGGGGGCGGACGCAATCAGCCCCAGCATTTT.

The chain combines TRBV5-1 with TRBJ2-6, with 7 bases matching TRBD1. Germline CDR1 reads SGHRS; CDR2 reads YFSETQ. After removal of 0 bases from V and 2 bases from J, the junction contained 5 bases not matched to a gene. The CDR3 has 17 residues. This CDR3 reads CASSLVGGNTGANVLTF. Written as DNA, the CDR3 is TGCGCCAGCAGCTTGGTAGGGGGCAATACTGGGGCCAACGTCCTGACTTTC.

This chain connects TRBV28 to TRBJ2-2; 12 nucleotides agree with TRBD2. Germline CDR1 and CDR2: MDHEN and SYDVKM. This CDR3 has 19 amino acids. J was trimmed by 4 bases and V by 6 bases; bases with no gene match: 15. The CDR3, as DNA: TGTGCCAGCAGCTACACGGGGCTAGCGGGAGGGCCGAGCACCGGGGAGCTGTTTTTT. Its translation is CASSYTGLAGGPSTGELFF.

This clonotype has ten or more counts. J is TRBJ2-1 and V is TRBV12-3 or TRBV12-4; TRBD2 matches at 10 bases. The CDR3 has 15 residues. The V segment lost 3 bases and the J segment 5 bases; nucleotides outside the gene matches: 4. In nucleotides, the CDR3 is TGTGCCAGCAGTTTGCAACTAGCGGGAAACAATGAGCAGTTCTTC. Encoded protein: CASSLQLAGNNEQFF.